This T cell receptor beta chain was sequenced in a study of cytomegalovirus exposure and HLA in healthy donors. Donors sampled were nominally healthy, though unrecorded immune exposures were likely. PCR amplification relied on 60 Vbeta primers (plus 13 Jbeta primers). Data came from immunoSEQ multiplex PCR; TCRdb stores just in-frame clones and leaves some out. Of 120,000 to 150,000 clones listed, 60% to 80% are singletons. V dropped 5 bases and J dropped 5 bases, with 13 bases sitting between them. The CDR3 totals 13 residues. Per germline, CDR1 SSHAT and CDR2 FNYEAQ (reference sequence). The sample consisted of PBMCs. This TCR came from a male donor in good health and CMV-seronegative. The chain employs TRBV7-7 and TRBJ2-7; D is perhaps TRBD1 (6 bases). CDR3 loop: CASSVRTGNEQYF. For the CDR3, the DNA is TGTGCCAGCAGCGTTCGTACAGGGAACGAGCAGTACTTC.